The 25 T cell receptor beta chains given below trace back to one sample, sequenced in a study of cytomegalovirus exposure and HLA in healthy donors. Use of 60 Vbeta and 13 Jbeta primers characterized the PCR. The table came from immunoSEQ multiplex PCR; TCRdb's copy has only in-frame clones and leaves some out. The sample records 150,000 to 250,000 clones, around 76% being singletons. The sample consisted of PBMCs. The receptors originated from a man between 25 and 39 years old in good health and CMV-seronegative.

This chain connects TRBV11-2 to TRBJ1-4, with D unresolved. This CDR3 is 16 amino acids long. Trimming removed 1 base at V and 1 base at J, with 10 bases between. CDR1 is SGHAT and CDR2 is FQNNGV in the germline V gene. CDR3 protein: CASSLGSRETNEKLFF. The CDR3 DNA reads TGTGCCAGCAGCTTAGGGAGCCGGGAAACTAATGAAAAACTGTTTTTT.

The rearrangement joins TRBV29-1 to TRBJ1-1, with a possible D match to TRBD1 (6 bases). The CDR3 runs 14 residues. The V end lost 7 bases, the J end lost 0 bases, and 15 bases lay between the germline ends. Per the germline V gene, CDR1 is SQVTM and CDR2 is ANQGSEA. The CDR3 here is CSALGGPMNTEAFF. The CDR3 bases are TGCAGCGCCCTCGGGGGGCCGATGAACACTGAAGCTTTCTTT. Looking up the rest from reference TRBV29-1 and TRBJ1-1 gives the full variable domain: SAVISQKPSRDICQRGTSLTIQCQVDSQVTMMFWYRQQPGQSLTLIATANQGSEATYESGFVIDKFPISRPNLTFSTLTVSNMSPEDSSIYLCSALGGPMNTEAFFGQGTRLTVV.

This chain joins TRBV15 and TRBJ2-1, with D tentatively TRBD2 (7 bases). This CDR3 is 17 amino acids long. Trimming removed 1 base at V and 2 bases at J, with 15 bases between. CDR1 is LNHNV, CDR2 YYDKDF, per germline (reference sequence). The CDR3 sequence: CATSRGGLADTYNEQFF. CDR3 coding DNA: TGTGCCACCAGCAGAGGGGGGCTAGCGGACACCTACAATGAGCAGTTCTTC.

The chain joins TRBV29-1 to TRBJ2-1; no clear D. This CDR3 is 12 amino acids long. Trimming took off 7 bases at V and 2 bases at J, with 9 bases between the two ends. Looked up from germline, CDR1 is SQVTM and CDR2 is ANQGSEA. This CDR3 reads CSAPVTYNEQFF. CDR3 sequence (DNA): TGCAGCGCGCCAGTCACCTACAATGAGCAGTTCTTC.

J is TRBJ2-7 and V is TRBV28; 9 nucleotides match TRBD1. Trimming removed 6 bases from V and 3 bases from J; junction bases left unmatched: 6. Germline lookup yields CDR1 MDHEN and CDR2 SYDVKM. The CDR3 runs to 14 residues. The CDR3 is CASSVTGGDYEQYF. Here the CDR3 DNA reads TGTGCCAGCAGCGTCACAGGGGGCGACTACGAGCAGTACTTC.

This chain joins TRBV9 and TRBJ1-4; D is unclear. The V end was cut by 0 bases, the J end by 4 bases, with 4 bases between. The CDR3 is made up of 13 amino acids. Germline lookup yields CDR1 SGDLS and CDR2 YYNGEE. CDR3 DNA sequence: TGTGCCAGCAGCGTAGATCGTAATGAAAAACTGTTTTTT. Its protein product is CASSVDRNEKLFF.

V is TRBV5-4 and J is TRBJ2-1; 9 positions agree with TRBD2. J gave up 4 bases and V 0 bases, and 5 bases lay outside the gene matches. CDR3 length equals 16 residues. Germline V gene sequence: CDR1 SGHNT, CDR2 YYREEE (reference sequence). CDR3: CASSLAASGIYNEQFF. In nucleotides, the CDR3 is TGTGCCAGCAGCTTGGCGGCTAGCGGGATATACAATGAGCAGTTCTTC.

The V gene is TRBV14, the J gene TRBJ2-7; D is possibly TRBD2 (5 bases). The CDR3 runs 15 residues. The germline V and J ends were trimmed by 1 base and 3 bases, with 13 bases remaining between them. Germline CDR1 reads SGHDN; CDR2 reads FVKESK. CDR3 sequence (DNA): TGTGCCAGCAGCCAAGGATCGGGGTTCCGCTACGAGCAGTACTTC. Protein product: CASSQGSGFRYEQYF.

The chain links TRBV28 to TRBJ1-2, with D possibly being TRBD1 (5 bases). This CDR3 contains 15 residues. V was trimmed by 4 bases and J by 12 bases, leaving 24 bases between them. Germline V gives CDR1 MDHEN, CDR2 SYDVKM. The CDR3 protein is CASSSPLGLTMRDTF. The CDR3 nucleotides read TGTGCCAGCAGTTCCCCCCTGGGACTGACTATGAGAGACACCTTC.

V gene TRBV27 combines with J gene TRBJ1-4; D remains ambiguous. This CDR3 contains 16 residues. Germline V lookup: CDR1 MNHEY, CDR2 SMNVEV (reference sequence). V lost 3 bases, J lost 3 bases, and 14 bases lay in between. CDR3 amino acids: CASSFSLEPSNEKLFF. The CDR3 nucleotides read TGTGCCAGCAGTTTCTCTTTAGAGCCTTCTAATGAAAAACTGTTTTTT.

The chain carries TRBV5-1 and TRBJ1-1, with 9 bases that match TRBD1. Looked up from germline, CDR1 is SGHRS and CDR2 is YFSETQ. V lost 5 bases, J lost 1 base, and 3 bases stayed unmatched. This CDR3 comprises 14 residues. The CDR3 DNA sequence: TGCGCCAGCAGGACGGACAGGGGGAACACTGAAGCTTTCTTT. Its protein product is CASRTDRGNTEAFF.

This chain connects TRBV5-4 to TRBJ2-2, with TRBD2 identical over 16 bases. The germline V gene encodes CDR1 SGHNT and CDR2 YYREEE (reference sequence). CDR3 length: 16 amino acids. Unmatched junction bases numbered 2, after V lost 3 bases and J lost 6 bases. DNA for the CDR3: TGTGCCAGCAGCTCGGGACTAGCGGGAGGGCCCGGGGAGCTGTTTTTT. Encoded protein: CASSSGLAGGPGELFF.

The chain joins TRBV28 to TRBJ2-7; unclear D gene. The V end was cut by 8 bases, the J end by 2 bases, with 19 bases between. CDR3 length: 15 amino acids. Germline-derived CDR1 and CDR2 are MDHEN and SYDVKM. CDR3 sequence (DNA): TGTGCCAGCTCACTCGAATACGCACCTACCTACGAGCAGTACTTC. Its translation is CASSLEYAPTYEQYF.

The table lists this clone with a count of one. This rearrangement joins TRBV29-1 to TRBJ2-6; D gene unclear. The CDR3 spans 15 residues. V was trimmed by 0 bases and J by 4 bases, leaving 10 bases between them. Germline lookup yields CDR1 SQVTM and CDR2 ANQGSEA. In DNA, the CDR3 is TGCAGCGTTGAAGATATCGGGTCCGGGGCCAACGTCCTGACTTTC. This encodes CSVEDIGSGANVLTF.

CDR3: CASSTSGTGTDTQYF. CDR3 sequence (DNA): TGTGCCAGCAGTACCAGCGGGACCGGCACAGATACGCAGTATTTT. V and J are TRBV4-2 and TRBJ2-3; 7 bases are a match to TRBD2. This CDR3 has 15 amino acids. Germline loops: CDR1 LGHNA, CDR2 YNFKEQ. The J segment lost 1 base and the V segment lost 6 bases, leaving 7 bases of the junction unmatched.

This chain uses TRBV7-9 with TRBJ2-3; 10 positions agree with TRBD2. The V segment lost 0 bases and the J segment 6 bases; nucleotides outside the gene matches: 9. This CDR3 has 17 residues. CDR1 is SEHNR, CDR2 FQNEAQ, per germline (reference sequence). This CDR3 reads CASSLARTSGPEDTQYF. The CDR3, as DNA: TGTGCCAGCAGCTTAGCACGGACTAGCGGACCCGAGGATACGCAGTATTTT.

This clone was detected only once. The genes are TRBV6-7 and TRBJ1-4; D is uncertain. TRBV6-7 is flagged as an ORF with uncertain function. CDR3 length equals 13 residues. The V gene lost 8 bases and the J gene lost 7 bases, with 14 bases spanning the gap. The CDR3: CASPRGGGEKLFF. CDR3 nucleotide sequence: TGTGCCAGCCCTCGGGGTGGTGGTGAAAAACTGTTTTTT.

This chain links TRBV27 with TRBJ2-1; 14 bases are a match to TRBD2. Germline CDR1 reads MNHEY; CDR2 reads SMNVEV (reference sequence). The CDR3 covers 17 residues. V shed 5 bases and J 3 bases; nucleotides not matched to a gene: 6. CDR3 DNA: TGTGCCAGCAGTGGACGACTAGCGGGAGGGGGCTACAATGAGCAGTTCTTC. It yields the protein CASSGRLAGGGYNEQFF.

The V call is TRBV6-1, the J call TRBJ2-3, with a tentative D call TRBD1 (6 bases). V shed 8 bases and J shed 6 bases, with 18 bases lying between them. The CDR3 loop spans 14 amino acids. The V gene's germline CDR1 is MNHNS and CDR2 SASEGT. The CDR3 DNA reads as TGTGCCAGCTCAGGGGAAGGTCTGGGGGATACGCAGTATTTT. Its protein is CASSGEGLGDTQYF.

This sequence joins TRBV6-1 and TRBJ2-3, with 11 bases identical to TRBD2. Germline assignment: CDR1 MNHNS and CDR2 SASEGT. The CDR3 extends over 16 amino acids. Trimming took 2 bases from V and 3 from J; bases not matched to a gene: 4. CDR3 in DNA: TGTGCCAGCAGTGAAACTAGCGGGAGTTGGACAGATACGCAGTATTTT. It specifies CASSETSGSWTDTQYF.

CDR3 DNA sequence: TGTGCCAGCAGCGACGGGACAGGGAACACCTACGAGCAGTACTTC. This codes for CASSDGTGNTYEQYF. V and J are TRBV9 and TRBJ2-5; 9 bases are a match to TRBD1. The DNA end favors TRBJ2-7, so the J call may be wrong. The CDR3 consists of 15 residues. Germline CDR1 reads SGDLS; CDR2 reads YYNGEE.

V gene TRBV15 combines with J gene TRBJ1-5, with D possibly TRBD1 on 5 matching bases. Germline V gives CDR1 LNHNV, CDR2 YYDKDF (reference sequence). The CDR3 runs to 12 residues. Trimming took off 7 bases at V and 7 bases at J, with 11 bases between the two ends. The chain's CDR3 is CATTSGFQPQHF. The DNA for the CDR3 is TGTGCCACCACCTCAGGGTTCCAGCCCCAGCATTTT.

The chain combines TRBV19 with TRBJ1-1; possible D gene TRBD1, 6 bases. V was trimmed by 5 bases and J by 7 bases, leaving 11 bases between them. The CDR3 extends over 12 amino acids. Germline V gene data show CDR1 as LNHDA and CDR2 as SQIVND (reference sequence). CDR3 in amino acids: CASSPGQREAFF. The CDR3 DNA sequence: TGTGCCAGTAGTCCCGGACAGCGTGAAGCTTTCTTT.

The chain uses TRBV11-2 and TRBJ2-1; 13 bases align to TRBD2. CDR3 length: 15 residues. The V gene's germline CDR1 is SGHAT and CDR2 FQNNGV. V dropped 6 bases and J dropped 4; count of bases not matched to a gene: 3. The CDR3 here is CASRLAGGVYNEQFF. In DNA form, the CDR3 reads TGTGCCAGCAGACTAGCGGGAGGGGTTTACAATGAGCAGTTCTTC.

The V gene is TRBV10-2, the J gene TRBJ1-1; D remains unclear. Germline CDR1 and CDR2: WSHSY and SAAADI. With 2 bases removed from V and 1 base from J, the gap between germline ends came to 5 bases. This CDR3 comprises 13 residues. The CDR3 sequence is CASSERENTEAFF. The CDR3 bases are TGCGCCAGCAGTGAGCGCGAGAACACTGAAGCTTTCTTT.